This T cell receptor beta chain emerged from a study of CD8+CD57+ T cells in acquired aplastic anemia. The patients chosen for sequencing had shown expansion of CD8+CD57+ cells (detected by flow cytometry). The template for TCR beta VDJ and CDR3 sequence profiling was genomic DNA. MiXCR was run by TCRdb on the reads, yielding one entry per CDR3 protein. The repertoire holds around 180,000 distinct CDR3 sequences, with 48% as singletons. The sample comprised sorted CD4+, CD8+, or CD8+CD57+ T cells (not recorded which) from PBMCs. This clonotype was obtained from a human donor with aplastic anemia.

CDR3 sequence reads: CASSSGLTESKEQYF. The CDR3 DNA reads TGTGCCAGCAGCTCCGGACTAACGGAATCCAAAGAGCAGTACTTC. The V gene is TRBV7-2, the J gene TRBJ2-5; a possible D gene is TRBD2 (6 bases). CDR3 size: 15 residues. Germline V gene sequence: CDR1 SGHTA, CDR2 FQGNSA. V shed 4 bases and J shed 11 bases, with 23 bases lying between them.